Following are 29 T cell receptor beta chains from one sample sequenced in a study of OX40 agonist ivuxolimab in advanced cancers. Method: immunoSEQ multiplex PCR; TCRdb's copy keeps in-frame clones and lacks some. The table has about 68,000 clones, nearly 85% seen once. Sequenced here: CD4+ or CD8+ T cells sorted from blood, sampled in a trial of the OX40 agonist ivuxolimab. The receptors come from an adult with an advanced solid tumor such as melanoma, head and neck, liver or kidney cancer.

This clone was seen only a few times. The chain links TRBV7-9 to TRBJ1-1; 10 positions agree with TRBD1. The CDR3 spans 14 residues. CDR1 and CDR2 (germline): SEHNR, FQNEAQ (reference sequence). V lost 4 bases to trimming and J lost 4 bases; unmatched junction nucleotides: 3. CDR3 amino acids: CASSWDRGGTEAFF. DNA for the CDR3: TGTGCCAGCAGCTGGGACAGGGGAGGCACTGAAGCTTTCTTT.

This chain joins TRBV7-6 and TRBJ1-1, with D possibly matching TRBD1 (5 bases). The germline gives CDR1 SGHVS, CDR2 FNYEAQ. The CDR3 contains 14 residues. Trimming took 1 base from V and 1 from J, leaving 7 bases between them. CDR3 sequence reads: CASSLDQGNTEAFF. CDR3 nucleotide sequence: TGTGCCAGCAGCTTAGACCAGGGGAACACTGAAGCTTTCTTT.

The rearrangement links TRBV19 to TRBJ1-1, with D possibly matching TRBD1 (5 bases). This CDR3 spans 11 amino acids. Trimming took off 6 bases at V and 10 bases at J, with 12 bases between the two ends. Germline loops: CDR1 LNHDA, CDR2 SQIVND (reference sequence). The chain's CDR3 is CASRVGGRAFF. CDR3 sequence (DNA): TGTGCCAGTAGGGTGGGGGGACGAGCTTTCTTT.

CDR3 sequence reads: CASSLQESFPNEQFF. The CDR3 bases are TGCGCCAGCAGCTTGCAAGAGTCGTTCCCCAATGAGCAGTTCTTC. This chain joins TRBV5-1 and TRBJ2-1; no clear D. The ends were cut back, 1 base at V and 6 bases at J, with 14 bases in the middle. CDR3 size: 15 residues. The germline V gene has CDR1 SGHRS and CDR2 YFSETQ.

The rearrangement links TRBV5-4 to TRBJ2-5; TRBD1 is a possible D gene (5 bases). Trimming pared 4 bases from V and 2 bases from J, leaving 12 bases between. Germline CDR1 reads SGHNT; CDR2 reads YYREEE (reference sequence). The CDR3 consists of 14 residues. The CDR3 DNA is TGTGCCAGCAGCACCCGGACAAAGCAAGAGACCCAGTACTTC. As protein: CASSTRTKQETQYF.

This chain connects TRBV11-2 to TRBJ2-1, with 7 positions matching TRBD1. This CDR3 is 15 amino acids long. Germline trimming cut 1 base from V and 5 bases from J; bases unmatched to any gene: 5. Germline V gene lookup returns CDR1 SGHAT and CDR2 FQNNGV. The CDR3 here is CASSLAVGTDNEQFF. The DNA for the CDR3 is TGTGCCAGCAGCTTAGCAGTTGGGACAGACAATGAGCAGTTCTTC.

This clone was picked up one time. The rearrangement uses TRBV5-1 and TRBJ2-7; 9 bases map to TRBD1. Germline CDR1 and CDR2: SGHRS and YFSETQ. V was clipped by 4 bases and J by 5 bases; unmatched bases: 7. This CDR3 spans 14 amino acids. CDR3 region: CASSQATGGDEQYF. CDR3 in DNA: TGCGCCAGCAGCCAAGCTACAGGGGGCGACGAGCAGTACTTC. The full variable domain, in which reference TRBV5-1 and TRBJ2-7 provide the parts outside the CDR3, is KAGVTQTPRYLIKTRGQQVTLSCSPISGHRSVSWYQQTPGQGLQFLFEYFSETQRNKGNFPGRFSGRQFSNSRSEMNVSTLELGDSALYLCASSQATGGDEQYFGPGTRLTVT.

This clone came up a few times. J is TRBJ2-5 and V is TRBV28; 7 positions agree with TRBD1. J lost 2 bases, V lost 5 bases, and 8 bases had no gene match. The CDR3 is 15 amino acids. The germline V gene has CDR1 MDHEN and CDR2 SYDVKM. Written as DNA, the CDR3 is TGTGCCAGCAGTACCTGGGACAGAGCACAAGAGACCCAGTACTTC. This codes for CASSTWDRAQETQYF.

The chain combines TRBV12-5 with TRBJ1-5, with no clear D. The CDR3 runs to 16 residues. Trimming shortened V by 2 bases and J by 6 bases, and 17 bases separated the two germline ends. The V gene's germline CDR1 is LGHNT and CDR2 FRNRAP. CDR3 bases: TGTGCTAGTGGTTTGCTCGGTCCCGATAGAGGTCAGCCCCAGCATTTT. It encodes CASGLLGPDRGQPQHF.

This clone was observed a handful of times. This chain links TRBV19 with TRBJ2-1; D possibly corresponds to TRBD1 (7 bases). Trimming removed 6 bases from V and 3 bases from J, with 15 bases in between. Germline lookup yields CDR1 LNHDA and CDR2 SQIVND (reference sequence). The CDR3 runs to 15 residues. Here the CDR3 reads CASSGGRGSYNEQFF. In DNA form, the CDR3 reads TGTGCCAGTAGCGGGGGCAGGGGGAGCTACAATGAGCAGTTCTTC.

This clone was counted once. This sequence joins TRBV7-2 and TRBJ1-5, with a tentative D call TRBD1 (6 bases). CDR1 is SGHTA, CDR2 FQGNSA, per germline. V gave up 2 bases and J gave up 3 bases, with 8 bases separating them. CDR3 length: 14 amino acids. CDR3 amino acids: CASSLRGVNQPQHF. The CDR3 nucleotides are TGTGCCAGCAGCTTAAGGGGGGTCAATCAGCCCCAGCATTTT.

The chain joins TRBV29-1 to TRBJ1-2; D uncertain. The length of the CDR3 is 10 residues. The germline V and J ends were trimmed by 4 bases and 8 bases, with 8 bases remaining between them. Germline V gene lookup returns CDR1 SQVTM and CDR2 ANQGSEA. CDR3 sequence: CSVAGEGYTF. CDR3 nucleotide sequence: TGCAGCGTTGCCGGGGAAGGCTACACCTTC.

This chain uses TRBV28 with TRBJ1-5; 8 nucleotides match TRBD1. The trim removed 6 bases at V and 9 bases at J, leaving 10 bases unmatched. The CDR3 runs 14 residues. The germline V gene encodes CDR1 MDHEN and CDR2 SYDVKM. CDR3 region: CASRARQGFMPQHF. CDR3 coding DNA: TGTGCCAGCAGGGCTAGACAGGGGTTTATGCCCCAGCATTTT.

The rearrangement links TRBV11-2 to TRBJ2-1; 7 positions agree with TRBD2. V dropped 1 base and J dropped 10; count of bases not matched to a gene: 10. This CDR3 region has 15 residues. CDR1 is SGHAT, CDR2 FQNNGV, per germline. The CDR3 is CASSLGAGRVSEQFF. The CDR3 nucleotides are TGTGCCAGCAGCTTAGGAGCGGGGCGGGTCTCCGAGCAGTTCTTC.

The CDR3 protein is CASSIAPDRKYTF. As DNA, the CDR3 is TGTGCCAGCAGTATAGCCCCGGACAGAAAGTACACCTTC. The chain joins TRBV7-3 to TRBJ1-2; perhaps TRBD1 as D (6 bases). Trimming stripped 6 bases from V and 11 bases from J, with 19 bases between. Germline lookup yields CDR1 SGHTA and CDR2 FQGTGA. The CDR3 runs to 13 residues. Full variable domain (remainder filled in from reference TRBV7-3 and TRBJ1-2): GAGVSQTPSNKVTEKGKYVELRCDPISGHTALYWYRQSLGQGPEFLIYFQGTGAADDSGLPNDRFFAVRPEGSVSTLKIQRTERGDSAVYLCASSIAPDRKYTFGSGTRLTVV.

The chain joins TRBV2 to TRBJ1-2; no definite D call. Between the trimmed V and J ends, which lost 3 bases and 6 bases, there was a span of 11 bases. In germline, CDR1 is SNHLY, CDR2 FYNNEI. This CDR3 has 13 amino acids. CDR3 in DNA: TGTGCCAGCAGTGAGGGCCGGAGGGATGGCTACACCTTC. Its protein is CASSEGRRDGYTF.

This chain connects TRBV27 to TRBJ2-5; the D gene is possibly TRBD2 (5 bases). This CDR3 region has 13 residues. V was shortened by 5 bases and J by 2 bases, with 9 bases between the two germline ends. Germline V gives CDR1 MNHEY, CDR2 SMNVEV (reference sequence). The CDR3 nucleotides read TGTGCCAGCAGTCCCGGGGAGCAAGAGACCCAGTACTTC. Translating it yields CASSPGEQETQYF.

The genes are TRBV7-9 and TRBJ1-1; D is perhaps TRBD1 (5 bases). V lost 3 bases and J lost 4, with 9 bases in between. Germline V lookup: CDR1 SEHNR, CDR2 FQNEAQ (reference sequence). The CDR3 consists of 13 residues. In DNA form, the CDR3 reads TGTGCCAGCAGCTTTGGGGACTCCACTGAAGCTTTCTTT. It is translated as CASSFGDSTEAFF.

The chain joins TRBV5-5 to TRBJ1-2, with D tentatively TRBD1 (6 bases). This CDR3 contains 14 residues. Trimming shortened V by 0 bases and J by 8 bases, and 14 bases separated the two germline ends. Germline loops: CDR1 SGHKS, CDR2 YYEKEE (reference sequence). The CDR3 is CASSLDPDSQGYTF. In nucleotides, the CDR3 is TGTGCCAGCAGCTTGGACCCGGACAGCCAAGGCTACACCTTC. The full variable domain, with the rest looked up from reference TRBV5-5 and TRBJ1-2, is DAGVTQSPTHLIKTRGQQVTLRCSPISGHKSVSWYQQVLGQGPQFIFQYYEKEERGRGNFPDRFSARQFPNYSSELNVNALLLGDSALYLCASSLDPDSQGYTFGSGTRLTVV.

V usage is TRBV5-3 and J usage is TRBJ2-5; the D call may be TRBD1 or TRBD2 (5 bases each). TRBV5-3 is noted as an ORF with a role that remains uncertain. The V end was cut by 5 bases, the J end by 11 bases, with 19 bases between. This CDR3 contains 13 residues. The CDR3 nucleotides read TGTGCCAGAAGACAAGGGACGGCCGAAGCTCAGTACTTC. The encoded protein is CARRQGTAEAQYF.

The CDR3: CASSASGGGKLFF. The DNA of the CDR3 is TGCGCCAGCAGTGCATCAGGTGGGGGAAAACTGTTTTTT. The chain employs TRBV5-1 and TRBJ1-4; TRBD1 might be the D (5 bases). The germline V gene has CDR1 SGHRS and CDR2 YFSETQ. CDR3 length equals 13 residues. V shed 5 bases and J shed 10 bases, with 15 bases lying between them.

V gene TRBV6-5 combines with J gene TRBJ1-2; 11 nucleotides align to TRBD1. V gave up 5 bases and J gave up 4 bases; unmatched junction bases: 3. The CDR3 is made up of 14 amino acids. Germline V gives CDR1 MNHEY, CDR2 SVGAGI. This CDR3 reads CASSRDRGSYGYTF. CDR3 DNA: TGTGCCAGCAGTAGGGACAGGGGGAGCTATGGCTACACCTTC.

The CDR3 nucleotides are TGCGCCAGCAGCGCTGGAGGTCCGGGCCGGAATACCCTGGGAGAGACCCAGTACTTC. This codes for CASSAGGPGRNTLGETQYF. The chain recombines TRBV5-1 with TRBJ2-5; D possibly corresponds to TRBD2 (5 bases). With 4 bases removed from V and 4 bases from J, the gap between germline ends came to 29 bases. Germline values: CDR1 SGHRS, CDR2 YFSETQ. This CDR3 is built from 19 residues.

The CDR3, as DNA: TGTGCCAGCAGCGCCGTTTTTGGCGGGGAGCTGTTTTTT. Amino acids: CASSAVFGGELFF. The chain uses TRBV5-6 and TRBJ2-2; D is uncertain. Trimming removed 4 bases from V and 7 bases from J, with 11 bases in between. The germline V gene has CDR1 SGHDT and CDR2 YYEEEE. This CDR3 is 13 amino acids long.

V gene TRBV11-3 combines with J gene TRBJ2-5; no clear D. This CDR3 contains 13 residues. The V end lost 8 bases, the J end lost 4 bases, and 14 bases lay between the germline ends. The germline V gene encodes CDR1 SGHNT and CDR2 YENEEA. CDR3 nucleotides: TGTGCCAGCTCCCGGGCAGGCGTAGAGACCCAGTACTTC. Its protein is CASSRAGVETQYF.

The gene calls are TRBV19 and TRBJ2-1, with D possibly matching TRBD2 (5 bases). The CDR3 extends over 14 amino acids. Trimming stripped 7 bases from V and 5 bases from J, with 15 bases between. The germline gives CDR1 LNHDA, CDR2 SQIVND (reference sequence). The CDR3 spells CASTDYRRDNEQFF. The CDR3 DNA sequence: TGTGCCAGTACCGACTATCGAAGGGACAATGAGCAGTTCTTC. The full variable domain, completed using reference TRBV19 and TRBJ2-1, is DGGITQSPKYLFRKEGQNVTLSCEQNLNHDAMYWYRQDPGQGLRLIYYSQIVNDFQKGDIAEGYSVSREKKESFPLTVTSAQKNPTAFYLCASTDYRRDNEQFFGPGTRLTVL.

CDR3 in DNA: TGTGCCAGCAGCTTGGGAGCGGGTAAGGGCACAGATACGCAGTATTTT. Translating it yields CASSLGAGKGTDTQYF. The rearrangement uses TRBV7-2 and TRBJ2-3; possibly TRBD2 for D (6 bases). Looked up from germline, CDR1 is SGHTA and CDR2 is FQGNSA. The CDR3 is 16 amino acids. V was shortened by 3 bases and J by 1 base, with 14 bases between the two germline ends.

The chain has TRBV2 and TRBJ2-1; 9 bases are a match to TRBD2. Germline CDR1 and CDR2: SNHLY and FYNNEI. This CDR3 comprises 21 residues. V trimming: 7 bases; J trimming: 1 base; junction bases outside the gene matches: 23. The CDR3 spells CASTEDELAGSWASSYNEQFF. For the CDR3, the DNA is TGTGCCAGCACCGAGGATGAGCTAGCGGGATCGTGGGCTAGTTCCTACAATGAGCAGTTCTTC.

The chain combines TRBV6-5 with TRBJ2-5, with TRBD2 matching 8 bases. Germline V lookup: CDR1 MNHEY, CDR2 SVGAGI. The ends lost 6 bases at V and 9 bases at J; junction bases unmatched: 12. The CDR3 is 14 residues long. Here the CDR3 reads CASSPGGLNSAQYF. In DNA form, the CDR3 reads TGTGCCAGCAGCCCGGGAGGGTTGAATTCGGCCCAGTACTTC.